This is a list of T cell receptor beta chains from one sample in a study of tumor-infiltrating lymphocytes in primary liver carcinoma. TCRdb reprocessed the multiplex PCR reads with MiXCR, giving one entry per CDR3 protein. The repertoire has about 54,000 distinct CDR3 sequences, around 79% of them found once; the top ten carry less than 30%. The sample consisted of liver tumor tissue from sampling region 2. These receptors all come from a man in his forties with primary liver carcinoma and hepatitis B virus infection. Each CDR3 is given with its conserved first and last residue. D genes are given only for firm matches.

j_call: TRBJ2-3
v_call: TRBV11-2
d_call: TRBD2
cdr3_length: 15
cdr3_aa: CASSLREDGTDMHYF

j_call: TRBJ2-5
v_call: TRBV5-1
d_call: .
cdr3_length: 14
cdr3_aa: CASSRVLEGEAQYF

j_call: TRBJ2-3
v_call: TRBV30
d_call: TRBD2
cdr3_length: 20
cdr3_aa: CAWSPQLGSGLTVSPDTQYF

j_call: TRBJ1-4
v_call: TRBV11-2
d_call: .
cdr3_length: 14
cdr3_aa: CASSLEVRDEKLFF

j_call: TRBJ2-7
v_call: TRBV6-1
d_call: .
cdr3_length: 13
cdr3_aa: CTSSVGPSGEKYF

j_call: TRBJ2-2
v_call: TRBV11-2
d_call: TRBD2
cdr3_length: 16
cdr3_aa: CAISLVALAGSGGLFF

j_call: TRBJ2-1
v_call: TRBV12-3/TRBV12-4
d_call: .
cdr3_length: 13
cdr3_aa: CASSFTRGSEQFF

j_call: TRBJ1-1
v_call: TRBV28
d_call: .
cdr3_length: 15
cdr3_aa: CASSPLRTVNTEAFF

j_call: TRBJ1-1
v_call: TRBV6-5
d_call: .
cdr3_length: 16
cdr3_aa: CVSSPGDGIRNTETFF

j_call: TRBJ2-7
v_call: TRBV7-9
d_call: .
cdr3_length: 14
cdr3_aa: CVSSTPGRAYEQYF

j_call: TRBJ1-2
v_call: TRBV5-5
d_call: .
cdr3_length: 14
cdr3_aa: CASSLEGANYGYTF

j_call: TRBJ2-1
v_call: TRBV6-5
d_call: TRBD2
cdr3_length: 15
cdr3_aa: CANRRETSGRGEQFF

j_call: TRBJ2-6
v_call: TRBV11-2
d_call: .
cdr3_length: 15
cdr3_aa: CANSNGLSGANVLTF

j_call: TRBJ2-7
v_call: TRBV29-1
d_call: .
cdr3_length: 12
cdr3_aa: CGIGSSGYEQYF

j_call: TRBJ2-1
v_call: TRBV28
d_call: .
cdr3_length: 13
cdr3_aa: CATNSWSGSEQFF

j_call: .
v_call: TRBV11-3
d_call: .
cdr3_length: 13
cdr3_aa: CASSWGDTDTQHF

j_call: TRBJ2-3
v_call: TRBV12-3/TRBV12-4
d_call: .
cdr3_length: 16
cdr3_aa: CANSSGLKGGTNTRYF

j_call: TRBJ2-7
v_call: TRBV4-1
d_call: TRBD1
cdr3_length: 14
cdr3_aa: CASSQEGQAYEQHF

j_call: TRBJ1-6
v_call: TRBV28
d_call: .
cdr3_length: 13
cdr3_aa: CVSSFRGESPLHF

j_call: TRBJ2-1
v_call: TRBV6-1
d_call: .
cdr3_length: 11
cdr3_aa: CASSEQSEQFF

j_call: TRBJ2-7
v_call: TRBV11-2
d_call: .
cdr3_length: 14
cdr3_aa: CVSSFVGLYYEQYF

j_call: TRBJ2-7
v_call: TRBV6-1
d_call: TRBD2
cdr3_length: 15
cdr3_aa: CASSEAASGRGGQYF

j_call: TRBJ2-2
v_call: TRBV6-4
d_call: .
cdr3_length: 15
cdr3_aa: CASSPGIADSGELFF

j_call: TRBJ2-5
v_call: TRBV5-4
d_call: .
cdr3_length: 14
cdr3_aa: CASSLASSEETQYF

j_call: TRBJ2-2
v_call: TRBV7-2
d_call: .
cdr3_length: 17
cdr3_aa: CASSLYGGLANSGELFF

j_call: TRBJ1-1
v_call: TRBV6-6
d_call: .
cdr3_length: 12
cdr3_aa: CASSYGPMEAFF

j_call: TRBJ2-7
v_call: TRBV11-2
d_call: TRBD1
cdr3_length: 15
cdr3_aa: CANSALDRGFYEQYF

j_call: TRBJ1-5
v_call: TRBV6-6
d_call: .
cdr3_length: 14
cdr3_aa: CASSYETQGQPPHF

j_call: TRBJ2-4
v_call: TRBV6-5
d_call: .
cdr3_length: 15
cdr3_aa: CASSSPGHGMNIQYF

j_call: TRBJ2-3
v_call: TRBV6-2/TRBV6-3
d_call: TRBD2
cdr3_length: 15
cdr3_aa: CASSPGTSSTDTQYF

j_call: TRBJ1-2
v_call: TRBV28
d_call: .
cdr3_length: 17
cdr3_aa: CASSSSSAQGRIYGYIF

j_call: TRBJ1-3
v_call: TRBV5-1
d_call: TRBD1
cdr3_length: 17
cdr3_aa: CASSPTGTGSSGNTMYF

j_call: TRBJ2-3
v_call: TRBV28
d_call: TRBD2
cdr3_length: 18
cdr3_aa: CASSQWAGEALSTDTQYF

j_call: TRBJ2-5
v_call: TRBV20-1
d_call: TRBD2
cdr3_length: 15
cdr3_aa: CSARDSSGVQETQYF

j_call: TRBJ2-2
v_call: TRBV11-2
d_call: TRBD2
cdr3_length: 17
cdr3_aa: CASSVGLAVSPAGELFF

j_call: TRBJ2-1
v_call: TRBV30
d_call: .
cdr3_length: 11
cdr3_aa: CAYSVYNEQIF

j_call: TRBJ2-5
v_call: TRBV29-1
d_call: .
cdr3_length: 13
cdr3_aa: CSVDTGDGETQYF

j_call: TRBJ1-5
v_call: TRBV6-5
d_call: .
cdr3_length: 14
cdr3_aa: CASSYSGKEQPQHF

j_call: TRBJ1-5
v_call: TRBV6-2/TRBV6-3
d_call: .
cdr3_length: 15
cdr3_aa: CASRLRGGSNQPHHF

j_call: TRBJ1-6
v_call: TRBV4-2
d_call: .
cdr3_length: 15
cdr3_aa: CASSRLGNENSPLHF

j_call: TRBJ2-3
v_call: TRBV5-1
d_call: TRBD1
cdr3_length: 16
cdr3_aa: CASSFLGTVIPDTQYF

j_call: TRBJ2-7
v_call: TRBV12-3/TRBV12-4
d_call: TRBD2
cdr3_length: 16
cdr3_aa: CASEPGLAGSYYDQYF

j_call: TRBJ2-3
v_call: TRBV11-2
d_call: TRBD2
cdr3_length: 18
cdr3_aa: CASSLTTSGRAGRDTQYF

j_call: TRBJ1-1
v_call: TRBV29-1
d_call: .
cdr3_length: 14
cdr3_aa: CSVALAGVGTEAFF

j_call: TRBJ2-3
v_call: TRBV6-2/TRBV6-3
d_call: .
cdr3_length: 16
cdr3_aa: CTNSPSSTILTDTQYF